The 18 T cell receptor beta chains below were found in one sample sequenced in a study of T cell responses to AZD1222 COVID-19 vaccine. Here immunoSEQ multiplex PCR was the method, and the copy in TCRdb shows in-frame clones only, minus some. In the table there are about 110,000 clones, 88% of which are singletons. Here the sequenced sample was peripheral blood, taken on day 0 of MenACWY control vaccination. The receptors were gathered from an adult in good health.

This rearrangement joins TRBV19 to TRBJ1-6, with 7 bases fitting TRBD1. The CDR3 has 15 residues. The V gene's germline CDR1 is LNHDA and CDR2 SQIVND (reference sequence). Trimming at V came to 3 bases and at J to 10 bases, leaving 9 bases not matched to a gene. CDR3 in DNA: TGTGCCAGTAGTATTGTTTACAGGGGTGGCTCACCCCTCCACTTT. It encodes CASSIVYRGGSPLHF.

This clone showed up just once. The CDR3 DNA sequence: TGTGCCAGCAGCCTTCGGGGGCGGAATGAGCAGTTCTTC. Translated, it gives CASSLRGRNEQFF. The chain links TRBV3-1 (or the pseudogene TRBV3-2) to TRBJ2-1; perhaps D is TRBD1 or TRBD2 (6 bases each). The CDR3 loop spans 13 amino acids. V lost 4 bases, J lost 7 bases, and 11 bases lay in between. Germline V gene lookup returns CDR1 LGHDT and CDR2 YNNKEL (reference sequence).

The chain couples TRBV5-4 to TRBJ2-7, with D tentatively TRBD2 (7 bases). The CDR3 loop spans 14 amino acids. Looked up from germline, CDR1 is SGHNT and CDR2 is YYREEE (reference sequence). Trimming took 9 bases from V and 4 from J, leaving 20 bases between them. The CDR3: CATSSAGATYEQYF. The CDR3 nucleotides are TGTGCCACCTCGTCCGCGGGGGCGACATACGAGCAGTACTTC. Based on the CDR3 plus reference TRBV5-4 and TRBJ2-7, the full variable domain is ETGVTQSPTHLIKTRGQQVTLRCSSQSGHNTVSWYQQALGQGPQFIFQYYREEENGRGNFPPRFSGLQFPNYSSELNVNALELDDSALYLCATSSAGATYEQYFGPGTRLTVT.

The chain couples TRBV4-3 to TRBJ1-1; a weak D match, TRBD1 (6 bases). Germline loops: CDR1 LGHNA, CDR2 YSLEER. Between the trimmed V and J ends, which lost 0 bases and 5 bases, there was a span of 16 bases. The CDR3 spans 16 residues. The CDR3 DNA sequence: TGCGCCAGCAGCCAAGATGGAACAGGGTCGAGAACTGAAGCTTTCTTT. This sequence encodes CASSQDGTGSRTEAFF.

The V gene is TRBV21-1, the J gene TRBJ1-5. TRBV21-1 is given as a pseudogene. The CDR3 covers 18 residues. The chain's CDR3 is CASSKLRKSWGSNQPQHF. The CDR3 DNA follows: TGTGCCAGCAGCAAGCTCCGAAAATCTTGGGGTAGCAATCAGCCCCAGCATTTT.

The chain employs TRBV7-9 and TRBJ2-3; D remains unclear. The CDR3 covers 15 residues. CDR1 is SEHNR and CDR2 is FQNEAQ in the germline V gene (reference sequence). Trimming took off 5 bases at V and 3 bases at J, with 15 bases between the two ends. The CDR3 protein is CASSPDGKKTDTQYF. In nucleotides, the CDR3 is TGTGCCAGCAGCCCAGACGGCAAGAAGACAGATACGCAGTATTTT.

This chain joins TRBV4-2 and TRBJ1-3, with D possibly TRBD1 on 5 matching bases. Trimming took 4 bases from V and 4 from J, leaving 11 bases between them. CDR1 LGHNA and CDR2 YNFKEQ come from the germline V gene. The CDR3 length is 14 residues. In nucleotides, the CDR3 is TGTGCCAGCAGCCCCTCGAGGACAGGAAACACCATATATTTT. Its translation: CASSPSRTGNTIYF.

This chain uses TRBV5-4 with TRBJ1-4; no definite D call. Germline CDR1 SGHNT, CDR2 YYREEE (reference sequence). The CDR3 consists of 14 residues. Trimming pared 1 base from V and 2 bases from J, leaving 6 bases between. The CDR3 coding sequence is TGTGCCAGCAGCTTGCACGGGACTAATGAAAAACTGTTTTTT. Translating gives CASSLHGTNEKLFF.

This clone turned up a few times. CDR3 nucleotide sequence: TGTGCCAGCAGTCCCACACCGCGGCAAACGCCCCCCTACTTC. This encodes CASSPTPRQTPPYF. The chain links TRBV6-2 or TRBV6-3 to TRBJ2-5; no reliable D call. V shed 5 bases and J shed 14 bases, with 24 bases lying between them. The germline V gene has CDR1 MNHEY and CDR2 SVGEGT. This CDR3 contains 14 residues.

The chain couples TRBV7-2 to TRBJ2-2, with TRBD2 as a possible D gene (7 bases). The CDR3 spans 15 residues. In germline, CDR1 is SGHTA, CDR2 FQGNSA. Trimming stripped 2 bases from V and 3 bases from J, with 10 bases between. The CDR3 protein is CASSLLGGHTGELFF. The CDR3 bases are TGTGCCAGCAGCTTACTCGGGGGGCACACCGGGGAGCTGTTTTTT.

The chain carries TRBV27 and TRBJ2-1; 8 bases are shared with TRBD2. Germline V CDR1 and CDR2: MNHEY, SMNVEV (reference sequence). The CDR3 is 15 residues long. V lost 1 base and J lost 10; bases outside the gene matches: 9. This CDR3 is CASSLYGTSYYEQFF. DNA for the CDR3: TGTGCCAGCAGTTTATATGGGACTAGTTATTACGAGCAGTTCTTC.

A single count supports this clone. V usage is TRBV4-1 and J usage is TRBJ2-7, with D uncertain. Trimming left V 0 bases short and J 5 bases short, with 14 bases between. Germline CDR1 and CDR2: MGHRA and YSYEKL. The CDR3 is made up of 15 amino acids. For the CDR3, the DNA is TGCGCCAGCAGCCAAGAACCAAGTTACTGGGACGAGCAGTACTTC. This encodes CASSQEPSYWDEQYF.

The chain recombines TRBV18 with TRBJ1-1, with D possibly being TRBD1 (6 bases). This CDR3 is built from 13 residues. In germline, CDR1 is KGHSH, CDR2 LQKENI. V gave up 2 bases and J gave up 3 bases, with 7 bases separating them. CDR3 region: CASSPNRDTEAFF. The DNA for the CDR3 is TGTGCCAGCTCACCAAACAGGGACACTGAAGCTTTCTTT.

The chain carries TRBV10-3 and TRBJ1-2; D is ambiguous. Per germline, CDR1 ENHRY and CDR2 SYGVKD. The CDR3 sequence is 13 residues long. The V and J ends lost 2 bases and 2 bases respectively, with 6 bases between them. CDR3: CAISEVANYGYTF. For the CDR3, the DNA is TGTGCCATCAGTGAGGTAGCGAACTATGGCTACACCTTC.

V is TRBV6-1 and J is TRBJ1-2; D gene uncertain. From germline, CDR1 is MNHNS and CDR2 SASEGT. This CDR3 has 15 residues. V was cut by 0 bases and J by 3 bases, with 11 bases left in between. DNA for the CDR3: TGTGCCAGCAGTGAAGCGCAAGATTGGGACTATGGCTACACCTTC. It specifies CASSEAQDWDYGYTF.

This clone showed up just a few times. The chain combines TRBV7-9 with TRBJ1-4, with D maybe TRBD1 (5 bases). V gave up 6 bases and J gave up 0 bases, with 8 bases separating them. Germline values: CDR1 SEHNR, CDR2 FQNEAQ (reference sequence). CDR3 length: 14 residues. The DNA for the CDR3 is TGTGCCAGCAGTACAGGTCCAACTAATGAAAAACTGTTTTTT. Residues: CASSTGPTNEKLFF.

This clone has a single count. The chain is built from TRBV10-1 and TRBJ1-1, with 9 positions matching TRBD1. Trimming took 2 bases from V and 5 from J; bases not matched to a gene: 9. Germline loops: CDR1 WNHNN, CDR2 SYGVQD (reference sequence). The CDR3 is made up of 16 amino acids. The CDR3 region is CASSEKGDRGWTEAFF. The CDR3 DNA reads TGCGCCAGCAGTGAGAAGGGTGACAGGGGGTGGACTGAAGCTTTCTTT.

This sequence joins TRBV7-2 and TRBJ1-3; D is unresolved. The CDR3 extends over 15 amino acids. Germline values: CDR1 SGHTA, CDR2 FQGNSA. Trimming pared 1 base from V and 0 bases from J, leaving 7 bases between. The DNA for the CDR3 is TGTGCCAGCAGCTTAGACAGTTACTCTGGAAACACCATATATTTT. Translated: CASSLDSYSGNTIYF.